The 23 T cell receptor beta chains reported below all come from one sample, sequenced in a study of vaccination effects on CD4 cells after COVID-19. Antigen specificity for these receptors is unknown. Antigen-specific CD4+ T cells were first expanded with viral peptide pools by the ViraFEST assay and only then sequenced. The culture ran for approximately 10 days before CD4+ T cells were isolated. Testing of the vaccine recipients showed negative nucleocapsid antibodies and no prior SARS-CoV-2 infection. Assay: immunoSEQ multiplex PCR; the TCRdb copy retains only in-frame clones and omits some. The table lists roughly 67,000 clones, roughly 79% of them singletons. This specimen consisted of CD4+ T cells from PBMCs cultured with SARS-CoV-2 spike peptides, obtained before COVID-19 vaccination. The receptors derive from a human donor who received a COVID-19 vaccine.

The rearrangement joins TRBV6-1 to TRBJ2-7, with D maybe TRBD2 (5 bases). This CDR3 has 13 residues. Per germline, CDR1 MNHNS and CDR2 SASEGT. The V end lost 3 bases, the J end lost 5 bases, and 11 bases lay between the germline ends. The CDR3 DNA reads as TGTGCCAGCAGTGATCCGGGGTTAAACGAGCAGTACGTC. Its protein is CASSDPGLNEQYV.

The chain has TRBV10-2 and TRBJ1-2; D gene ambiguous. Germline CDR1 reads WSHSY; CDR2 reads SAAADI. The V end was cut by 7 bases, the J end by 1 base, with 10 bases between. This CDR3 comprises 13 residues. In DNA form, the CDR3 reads TGCGCCAGCACCATCGGGCTTAACTATGGCTACACCTTC. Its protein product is CASTIGLNYGYTF.

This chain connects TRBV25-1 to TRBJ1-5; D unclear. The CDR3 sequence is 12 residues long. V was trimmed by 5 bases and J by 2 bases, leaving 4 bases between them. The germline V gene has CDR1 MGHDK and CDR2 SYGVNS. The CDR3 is CASSFGNQPQHF. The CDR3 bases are TGTGCCAGCAGTTTCGGCAATCAGCCCCAGCATTTT.

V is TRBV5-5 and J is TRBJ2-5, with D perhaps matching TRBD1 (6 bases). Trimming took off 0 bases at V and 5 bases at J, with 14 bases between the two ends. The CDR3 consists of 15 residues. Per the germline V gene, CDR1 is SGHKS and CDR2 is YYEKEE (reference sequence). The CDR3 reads CASSLDRVPRETQYF. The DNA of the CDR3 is TGTGCCAGCAGCTTGGACAGGGTTCCGCGGGAGACCCAGTACTTC.

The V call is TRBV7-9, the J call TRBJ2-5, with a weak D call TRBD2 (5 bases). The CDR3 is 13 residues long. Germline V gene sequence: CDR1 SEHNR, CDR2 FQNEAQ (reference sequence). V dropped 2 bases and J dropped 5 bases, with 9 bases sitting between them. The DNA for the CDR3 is TGTGCCAGCAGCTTATCCGGACTGGAGACCCAGTACTTC. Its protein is CASSLSGLETQYF.

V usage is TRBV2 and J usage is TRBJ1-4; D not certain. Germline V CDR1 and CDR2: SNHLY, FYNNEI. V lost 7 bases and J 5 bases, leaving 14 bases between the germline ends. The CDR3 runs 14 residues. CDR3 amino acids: CASTQIGSNEKLFF. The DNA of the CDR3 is TGTGCCAGCACCCAAATCGGGTCAAATGAAAAACTGTTTTTT.

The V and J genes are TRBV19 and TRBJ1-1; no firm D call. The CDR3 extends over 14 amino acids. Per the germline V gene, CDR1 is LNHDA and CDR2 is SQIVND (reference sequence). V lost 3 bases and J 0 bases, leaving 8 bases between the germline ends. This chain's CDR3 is CASSMSQMNTEAFF. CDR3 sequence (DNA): TGTGCCAGTAGTATGAGTCAGATGAACACTGAAGCTTTCTTT.

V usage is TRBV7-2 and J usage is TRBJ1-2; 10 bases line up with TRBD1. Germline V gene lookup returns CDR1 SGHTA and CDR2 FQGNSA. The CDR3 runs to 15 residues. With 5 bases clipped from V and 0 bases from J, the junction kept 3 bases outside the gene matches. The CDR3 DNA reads TGTGCCAGCAGCCCGGGACAGGGGCCTAACTATGGCTACACCTTC. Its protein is CASSPGQGPNYGYTF.

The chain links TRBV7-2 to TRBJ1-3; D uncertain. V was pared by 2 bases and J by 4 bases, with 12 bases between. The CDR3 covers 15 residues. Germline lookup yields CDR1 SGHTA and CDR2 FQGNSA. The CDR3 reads CASSLNAVGGNTIYF. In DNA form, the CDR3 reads TGTGCCAGCAGCTTAAACGCGGTGGGGGGAAACACCATATATTTT.

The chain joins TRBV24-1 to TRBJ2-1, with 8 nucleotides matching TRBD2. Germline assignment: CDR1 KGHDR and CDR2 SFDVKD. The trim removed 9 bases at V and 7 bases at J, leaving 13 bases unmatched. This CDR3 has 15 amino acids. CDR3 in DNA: TGTGCCACCTCCCCAAGGAGCGGGGGAGCAAATGAGCAGTTCTTC. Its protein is CATSPRSGGANEQFF.

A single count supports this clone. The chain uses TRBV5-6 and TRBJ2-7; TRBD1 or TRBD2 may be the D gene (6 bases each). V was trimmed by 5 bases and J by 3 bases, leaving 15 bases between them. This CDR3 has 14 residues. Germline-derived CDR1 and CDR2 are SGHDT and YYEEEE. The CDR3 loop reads CASRVGGGIYEQYV. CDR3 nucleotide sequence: TGTGCCAGCAGGGTAGGAGGGGGGATCTACGAGCAGTACGTC.

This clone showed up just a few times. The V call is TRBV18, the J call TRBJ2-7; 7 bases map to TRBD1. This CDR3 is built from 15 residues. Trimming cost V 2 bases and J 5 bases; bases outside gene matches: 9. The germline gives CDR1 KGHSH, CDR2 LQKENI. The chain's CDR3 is CASSPESRGWHEQYV. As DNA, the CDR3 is TGTGCCAGCTCACCAGAGTCCAGGGGGTGGCACGAGCAGTACGTC.

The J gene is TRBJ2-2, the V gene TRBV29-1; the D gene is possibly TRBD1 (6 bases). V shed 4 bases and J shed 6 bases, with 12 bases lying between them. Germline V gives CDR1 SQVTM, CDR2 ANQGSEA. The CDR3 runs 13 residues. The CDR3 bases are TGCAGCGTTGCCAGGACAGAGCCCGGGGAGCTGTTTTTT. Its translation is CSVARTEPGELFF.

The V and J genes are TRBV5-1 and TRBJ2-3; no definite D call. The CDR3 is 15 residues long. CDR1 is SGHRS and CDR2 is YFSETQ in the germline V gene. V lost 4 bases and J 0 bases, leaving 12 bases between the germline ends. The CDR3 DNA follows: TGCGCCAGCAGCCCGTCCGACCCCAGCACAGATACGCAGTATTTT. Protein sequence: CASSPSDPSTDTQYF.

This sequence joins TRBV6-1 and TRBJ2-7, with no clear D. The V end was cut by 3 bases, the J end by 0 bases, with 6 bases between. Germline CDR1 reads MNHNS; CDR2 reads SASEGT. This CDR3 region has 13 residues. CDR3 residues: CASSDRSSYEQYV. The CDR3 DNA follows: TGTGCCAGCAGTGACAGGAGCTCCTACGAGCAGTACGTC.

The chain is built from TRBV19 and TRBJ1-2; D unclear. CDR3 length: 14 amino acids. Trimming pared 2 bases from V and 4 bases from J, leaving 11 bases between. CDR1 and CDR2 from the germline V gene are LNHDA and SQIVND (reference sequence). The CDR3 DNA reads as TGTGCCAGTAGTATACAGCCGGGCAGCTATGGCTACACCTTC. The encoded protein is CASSIQPGSYGYTF. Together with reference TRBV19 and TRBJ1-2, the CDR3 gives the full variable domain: DGGITQSPKYLFRKEGQNVTLSCEQNLNHDAMYWYRQDPGQGLRLIYYSQIVNDFQKGDIAEGYSVSREKKESFPLTVTSAQKNPTAFYLCASSIQPGSYGYTFGSGTRLTVV.

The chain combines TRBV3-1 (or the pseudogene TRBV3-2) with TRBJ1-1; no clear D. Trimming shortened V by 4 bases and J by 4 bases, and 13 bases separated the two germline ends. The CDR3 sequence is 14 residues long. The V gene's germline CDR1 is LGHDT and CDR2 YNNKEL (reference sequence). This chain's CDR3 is CASSPDTSGTEAFF. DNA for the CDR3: TGTGCCAGCAGCCCCGACACCTCGGGCACTGAAGCTTTCTTT.

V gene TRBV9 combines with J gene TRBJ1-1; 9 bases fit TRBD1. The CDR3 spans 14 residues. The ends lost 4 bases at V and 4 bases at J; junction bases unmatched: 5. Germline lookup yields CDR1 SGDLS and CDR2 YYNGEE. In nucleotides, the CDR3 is TGTGCCAGCAGCCCAAGACAGGGGGGCACTGAAGCTTTCTTT. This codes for CASSPRQGGTEAFF.

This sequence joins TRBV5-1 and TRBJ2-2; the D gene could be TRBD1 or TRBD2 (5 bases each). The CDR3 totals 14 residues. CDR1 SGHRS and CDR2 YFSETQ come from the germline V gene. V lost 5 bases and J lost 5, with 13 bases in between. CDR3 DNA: TGCGCCAGCAGTTGGGACCTGAGAACCGGGGAGCTGTTTTTT. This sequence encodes CASSWDLRTGELFF.

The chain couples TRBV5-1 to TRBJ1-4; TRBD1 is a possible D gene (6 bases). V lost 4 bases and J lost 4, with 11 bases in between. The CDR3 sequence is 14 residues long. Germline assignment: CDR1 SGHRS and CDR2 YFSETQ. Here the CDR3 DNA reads TGCGCCAGCAGCGGCCAAGGGGGTAATGAAAAACTGTTTTTT. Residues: CASSGQGGNEKLFF.

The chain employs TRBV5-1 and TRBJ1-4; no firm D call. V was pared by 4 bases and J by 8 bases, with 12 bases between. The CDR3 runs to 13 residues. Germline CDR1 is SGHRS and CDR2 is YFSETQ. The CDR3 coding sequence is TGCGCCAGCAGCACTTCGATAGGGGAAAAACTGTTTTTT. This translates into CASSTSIGEKLFF.

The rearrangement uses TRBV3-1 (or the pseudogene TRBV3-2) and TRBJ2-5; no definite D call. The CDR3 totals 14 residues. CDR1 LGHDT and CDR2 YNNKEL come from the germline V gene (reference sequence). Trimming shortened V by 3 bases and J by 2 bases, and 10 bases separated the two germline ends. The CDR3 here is CASSQSNWQETQYF. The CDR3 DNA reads TGTGCCAGCAGCCAGTCGAACTGGCAAGAGACCCAGTACTTC.

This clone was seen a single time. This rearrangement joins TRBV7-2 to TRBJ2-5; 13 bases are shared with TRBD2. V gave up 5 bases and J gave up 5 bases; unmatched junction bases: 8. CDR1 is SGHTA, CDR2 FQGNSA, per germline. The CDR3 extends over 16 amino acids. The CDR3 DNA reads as TGTGCCAGCAGCCTTCAACTAGCGGGGGGGCGGGAGACCCAGTACTTC. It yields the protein CASSLQLAGGRETQYF.